Presented here are 3 T cell receptor beta chains from one specimen sequenced in a study of response to subunit inactivated influenza vaccine. TCRdb passed the RT-PCR reads through MiXCR, listing each CDR3 protein once. The sample gives roughly 700,000 distinct CDR3 sequences, about a sixth of which show up once; around a tenth is in the top ten. Specimen: PBMCs from blood, collected roughly 12 days after vaccination. These receptors all stem from a middle-aged man who received an inactivated influenza vaccine.

The chain employs TRBV10-3 and TRBJ2-1; possibly TRBD2 for D (5 bases). Germline-derived CDR1 and CDR2 are ENHRY and SYGVKD. This CDR3 has 12 residues. The germline V and J ends were trimmed by 8 bases and 9 bases, with 14 bases remaining between them. The CDR3 region is CAIAPREREQFF. The CDR3 DNA follows: TGTGCCATCGCGCCCCGGGAACGTGAGCAGTTCTTC.

The chain employs TRBV12-5 and TRBJ2-1; a weak D match, TRBD2 (6 bases). CDR1 LGHNT and CDR2 FRNRAP come from the germline V gene. V was trimmed by 6 bases and J by 4 bases, leaving 13 bases between them. The CDR3 extends over 14 amino acids. Here the CDR3 reads CASGASARYNEQFF. CDR3 DNA: TGTGCTAGTGGGGCTAGCGCCCGATACAATGAGCAGTTCTTC.

This clonotype was recorded a few times. The chain links TRBV7-3 to TRBJ2-3, with no clear D. Germline-derived CDR1 and CDR2 are SGHTA and FQGTGA. The CDR3 contains 14 residues. Trimming cost V 4 bases and J 2 bases, with 10 bases left between them. The CDR3 DNA sequence: TGTGCCAGCAGCTCCGATTTGGTCACAGATACGCAGTATTTT. It is translated as CASSSDLVTDTQYF.